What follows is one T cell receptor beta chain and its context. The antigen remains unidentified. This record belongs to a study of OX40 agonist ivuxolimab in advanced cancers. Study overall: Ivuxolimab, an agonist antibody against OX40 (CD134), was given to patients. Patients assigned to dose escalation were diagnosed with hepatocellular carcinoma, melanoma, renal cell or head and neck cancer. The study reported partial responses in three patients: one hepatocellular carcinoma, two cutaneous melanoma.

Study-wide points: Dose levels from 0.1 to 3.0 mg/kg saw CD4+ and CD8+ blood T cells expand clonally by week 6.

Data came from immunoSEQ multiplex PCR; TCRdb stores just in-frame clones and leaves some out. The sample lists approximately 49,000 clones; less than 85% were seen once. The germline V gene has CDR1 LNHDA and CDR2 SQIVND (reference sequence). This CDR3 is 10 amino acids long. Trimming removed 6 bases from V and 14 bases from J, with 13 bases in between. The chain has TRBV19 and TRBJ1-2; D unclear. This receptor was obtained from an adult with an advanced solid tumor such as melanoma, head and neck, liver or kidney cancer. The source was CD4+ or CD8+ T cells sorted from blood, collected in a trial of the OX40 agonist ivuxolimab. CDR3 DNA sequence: TGTGCCAGTAGACAGAACAGCGTAACCTTC. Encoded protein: CASRQNSVTF.